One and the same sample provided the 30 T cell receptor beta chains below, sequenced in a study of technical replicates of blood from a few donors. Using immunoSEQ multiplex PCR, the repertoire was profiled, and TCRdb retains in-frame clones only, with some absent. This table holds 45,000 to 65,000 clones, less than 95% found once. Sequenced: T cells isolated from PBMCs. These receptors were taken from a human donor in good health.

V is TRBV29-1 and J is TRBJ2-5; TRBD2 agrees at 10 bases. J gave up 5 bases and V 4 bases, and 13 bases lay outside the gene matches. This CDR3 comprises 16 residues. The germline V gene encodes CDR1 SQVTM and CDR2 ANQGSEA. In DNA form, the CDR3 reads TGCAGCGTTGTGGGCCCCGGGACTAGCGCTGTCGAGACCCAGTACTTC. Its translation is CSVVGPGTSAVETQYF.

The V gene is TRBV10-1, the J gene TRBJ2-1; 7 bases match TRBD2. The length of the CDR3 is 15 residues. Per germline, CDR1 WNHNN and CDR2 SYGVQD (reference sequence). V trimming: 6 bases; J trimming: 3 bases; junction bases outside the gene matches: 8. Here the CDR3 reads CASSRSREGYNEQFF. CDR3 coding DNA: TGCGCCAGCAGCCGAAGCAGGGAGGGCTACAATGAGCAGTTCTTC.

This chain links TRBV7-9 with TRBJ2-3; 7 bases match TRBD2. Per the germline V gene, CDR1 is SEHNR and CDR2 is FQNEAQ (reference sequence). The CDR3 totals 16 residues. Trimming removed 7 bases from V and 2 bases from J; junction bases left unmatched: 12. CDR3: CASTRLAQTHTDTQYF. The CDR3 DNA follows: TGTGCCAGCACCCGACTAGCCCAGACCCACACAGATACGCAGTATTTT.

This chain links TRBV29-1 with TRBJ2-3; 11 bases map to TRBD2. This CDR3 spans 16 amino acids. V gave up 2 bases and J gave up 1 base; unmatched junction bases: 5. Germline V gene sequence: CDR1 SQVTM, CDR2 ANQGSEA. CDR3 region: CSVELAGGLGTDTQYF. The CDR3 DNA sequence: TGCAGCGTTGAACTAGCGGGAGGCCTCGGCACAGATACGCAGTATTTT.

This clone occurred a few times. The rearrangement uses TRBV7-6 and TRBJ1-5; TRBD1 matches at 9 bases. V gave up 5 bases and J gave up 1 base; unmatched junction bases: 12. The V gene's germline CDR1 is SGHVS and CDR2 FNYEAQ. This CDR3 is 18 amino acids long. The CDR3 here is CASSLGTGTFWSNQPQHF. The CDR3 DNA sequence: TGTGCCAGCAGCCTCGGGACAGGGACATTTTGGAGCAATCAGCCCCAGCATTTT.

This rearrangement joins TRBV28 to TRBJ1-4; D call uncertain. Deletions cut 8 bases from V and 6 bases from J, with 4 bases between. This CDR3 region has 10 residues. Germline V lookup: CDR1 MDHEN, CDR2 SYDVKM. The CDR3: CASADEKLFF. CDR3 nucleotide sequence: TGTGCCAGCGCGGATGAAAAACTGTTTTTT.

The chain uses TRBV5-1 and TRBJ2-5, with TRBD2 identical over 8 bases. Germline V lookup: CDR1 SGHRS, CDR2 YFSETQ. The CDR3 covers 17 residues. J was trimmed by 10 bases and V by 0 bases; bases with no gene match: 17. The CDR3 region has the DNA TGCGCCAGCAGCTTGGCCGGGGGGGGCGAGGCGAAGAGAGTCCAGTACTTC. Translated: CASSLAGGGEAKRVQYF.

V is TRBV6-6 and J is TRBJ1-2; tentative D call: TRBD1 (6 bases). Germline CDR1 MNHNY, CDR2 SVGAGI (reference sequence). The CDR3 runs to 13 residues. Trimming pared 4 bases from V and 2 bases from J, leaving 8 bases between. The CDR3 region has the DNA TGTGCCAGCAGTTCTACAGGGAACTATGGCTACACCTTC. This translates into CASSSTGNYGYTF.

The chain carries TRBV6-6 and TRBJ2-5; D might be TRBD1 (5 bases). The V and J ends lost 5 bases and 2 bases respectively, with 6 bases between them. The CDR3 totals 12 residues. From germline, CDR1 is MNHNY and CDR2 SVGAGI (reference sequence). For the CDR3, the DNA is TGTGCCAGCAGTCGACAGCAAGAGACCCAGTACTTC. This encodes CASSRQQETQYF.

Written as DNA, the CDR3 is TGTGCCAGCAGTTACGTGAGGGAGTCCGAGCAGTACTTC. The encoded protein is CASSYVRESEQYF. The chain carries TRBV6-5 and TRBJ2-7; perhaps TRBD2 as D (5 bases). CDR1 is MNHEY, CDR2 SVGAGI, per germline. The CDR3 totals 13 residues. Trimming pared 2 bases from V and 6 bases from J, leaving 11 bases between.

The CDR3 sequence is CASSLGGDDEKLFF. The CDR3 DNA reads as TGTGCCAGCAGCTTAGGGGGCGACGACGAAAAACTGTTTTTT. The V gene is TRBV11-3, the J gene TRBJ1-4, with D maybe TRBD1 (5 bases). The CDR3 runs to 14 residues. V was pared by 1 base and J by 8 bases, with 11 bases between. Per germline, CDR1 SGHNT and CDR2 YENEEA.

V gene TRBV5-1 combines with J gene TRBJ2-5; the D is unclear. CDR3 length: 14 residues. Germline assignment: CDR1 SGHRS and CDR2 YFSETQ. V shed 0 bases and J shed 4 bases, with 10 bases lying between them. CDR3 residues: CASSLGVGAETQYF. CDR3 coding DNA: TGCGCCAGCAGCTTGGGGGTGGGCGCAGAGACCCAGTACTTC.

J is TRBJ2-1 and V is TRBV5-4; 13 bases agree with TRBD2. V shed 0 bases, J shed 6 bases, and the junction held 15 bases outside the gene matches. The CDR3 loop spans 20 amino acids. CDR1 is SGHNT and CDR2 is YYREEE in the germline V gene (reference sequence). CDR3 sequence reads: CASSLDSSLAGGPSGNEQFF. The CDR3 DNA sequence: TGTGCCAGCAGCTTGGACTCCTCACTAGCGGGAGGGCCATCAGGCAATGAGCAGTTCTTC.

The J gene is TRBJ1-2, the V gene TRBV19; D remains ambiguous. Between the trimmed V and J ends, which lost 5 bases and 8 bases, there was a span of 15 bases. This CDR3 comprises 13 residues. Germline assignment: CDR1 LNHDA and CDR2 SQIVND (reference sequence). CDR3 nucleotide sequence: TGTGCCAGTAGTCTTTCTACACTCAGGGGCTACACCTTC. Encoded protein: CASSLSTLRGYTF.

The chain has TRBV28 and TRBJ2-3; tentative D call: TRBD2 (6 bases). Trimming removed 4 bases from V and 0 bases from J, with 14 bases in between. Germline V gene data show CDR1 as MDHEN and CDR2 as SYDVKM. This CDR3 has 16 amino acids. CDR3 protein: CASSSTAGASTDTQYF. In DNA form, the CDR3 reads TGTGCCAGCAGTTCCACAGCGGGCGCCAGCACAGATACGCAGTATTTT. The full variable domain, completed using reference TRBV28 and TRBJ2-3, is DVKVTQSSRYLVKRTGEKVFLECVQDMDHENMFWYRQDPGLGLRLIYFSYDVKMKEKGDIPEGYSVSREKKERFSLILESASTNQTSMYLCASSSTAGASTDTQYFGPGTRLTVL.

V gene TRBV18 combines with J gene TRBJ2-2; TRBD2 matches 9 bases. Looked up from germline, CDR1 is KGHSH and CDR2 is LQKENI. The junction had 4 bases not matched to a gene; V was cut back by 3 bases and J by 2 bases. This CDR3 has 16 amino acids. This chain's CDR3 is CASSPLAGPNTGELFF. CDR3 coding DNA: TGTGCCAGCTCACCCCTAGCGGGGCCAAACACCGGGGAGCTGTTTTTT.

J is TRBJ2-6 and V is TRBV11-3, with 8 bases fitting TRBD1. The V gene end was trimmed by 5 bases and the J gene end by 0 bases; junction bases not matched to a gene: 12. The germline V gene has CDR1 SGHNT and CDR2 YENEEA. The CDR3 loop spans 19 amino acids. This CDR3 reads CASSPEPRTGSSGANVLTF. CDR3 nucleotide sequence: TGTGCCAGCAGCCCCGAGCCCCGGACAGGGAGCTCTGGGGCCAACGTCCTGACTTTC.

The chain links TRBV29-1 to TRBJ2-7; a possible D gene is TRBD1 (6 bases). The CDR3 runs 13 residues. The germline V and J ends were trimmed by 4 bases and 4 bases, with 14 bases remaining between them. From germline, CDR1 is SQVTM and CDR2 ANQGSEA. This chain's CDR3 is CSVAGGIIYEQYF. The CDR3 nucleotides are TGCAGCGTTGCTGGGGGCATCATTTACGAGCAGTACTTC.

CDR3 nucleotide sequence: TGTGCCAGCAGTTCGCGAGGGCCAGGTGAGCAGTACTTC. Translation: CASSSRGPGEQYF. The gene calls are TRBV28 and TRBJ2-7, with D possibly being TRBD2 (5 bases). CDR1 and CDR2 from the germline V gene are MDHEN and SYDVKM. Between the trimmed V and J ends, which lost 4 bases and 7 bases, there was a span of 14 bases. The CDR3 is 13 residues long.

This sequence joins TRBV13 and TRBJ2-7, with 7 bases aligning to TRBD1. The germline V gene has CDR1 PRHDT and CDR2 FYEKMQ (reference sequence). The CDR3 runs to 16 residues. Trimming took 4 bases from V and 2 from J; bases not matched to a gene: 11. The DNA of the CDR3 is TGTGCCAGCAGCTCAGATCCGGGACAGATCCCCTACGAGCAGTACTTC. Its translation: CASSSDPGQIPYEQYF.

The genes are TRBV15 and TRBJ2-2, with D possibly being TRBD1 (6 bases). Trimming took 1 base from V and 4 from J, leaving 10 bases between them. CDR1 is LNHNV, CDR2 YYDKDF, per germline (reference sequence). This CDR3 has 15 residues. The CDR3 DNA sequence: TGTGCCACCAGCAGAGCGGGACACCTCACCGGGGAGCTGTTTTTT. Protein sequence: CATSRAGHLTGELFF.

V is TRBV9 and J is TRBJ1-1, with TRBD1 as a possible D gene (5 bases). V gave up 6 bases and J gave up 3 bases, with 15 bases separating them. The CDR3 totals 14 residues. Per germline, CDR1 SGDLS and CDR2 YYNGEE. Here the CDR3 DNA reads TGTGCCAGCACGCAGGGTAATTGGGACACTGAAGCTTTCTTT. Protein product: CASTQGNWDTEAFF.

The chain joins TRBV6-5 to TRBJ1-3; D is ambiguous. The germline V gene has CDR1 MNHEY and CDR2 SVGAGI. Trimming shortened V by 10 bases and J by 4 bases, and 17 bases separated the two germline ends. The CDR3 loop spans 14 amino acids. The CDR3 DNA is TGTGCCACACGGTCCCACTCCGTAGGAAACACCATATATTTT. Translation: CATRSHSVGNTIYF.

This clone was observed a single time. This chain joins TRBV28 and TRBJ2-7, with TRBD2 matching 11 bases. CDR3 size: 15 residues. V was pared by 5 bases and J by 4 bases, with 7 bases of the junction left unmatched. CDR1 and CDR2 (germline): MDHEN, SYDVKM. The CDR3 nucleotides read TGTGCCAGCAGTCCTCTGTCTAGCGGGAGGTACGAGCAGTACTTC. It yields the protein CASSPLSSGRYEQYF.

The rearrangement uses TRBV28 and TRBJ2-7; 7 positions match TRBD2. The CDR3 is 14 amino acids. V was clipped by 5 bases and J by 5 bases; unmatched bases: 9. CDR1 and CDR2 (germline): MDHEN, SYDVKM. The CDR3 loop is CASSGDYGGNEQYF. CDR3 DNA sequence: TGTGCCAGCAGTGGGGACTACGGTGGGAACGAGCAGTACTTC.

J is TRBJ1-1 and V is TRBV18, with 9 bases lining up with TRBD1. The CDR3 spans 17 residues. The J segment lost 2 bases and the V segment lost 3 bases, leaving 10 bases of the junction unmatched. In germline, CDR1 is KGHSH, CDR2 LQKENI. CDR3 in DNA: TGTGCCAGCTCACCCATGGAACAGGGGGCCGGTAACACTGAAGCTTTCTTT. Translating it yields CASSPMEQGAGNTEAFF.

CDR3 sequence (DNA): TGTGCCAGCAGCTATTTCCTGGACAGGGGCCCAGAGACCCAGTACTTC. This gives the protein CASSYFLDRGPETQYF. The rearrangement joins TRBV13 to TRBJ2-5; TRBD1 matches at 9 bases. The CDR3 totals 16 residues. CDR1 is PRHDT and CDR2 is FYEKMQ in the germline V gene (reference sequence). With 4 bases clipped from V and 4 bases from J, the junction kept 10 bases outside the gene matches.

Written as DNA, the CDR3 is TGTGCCAGCAGCGCCTGGACAGGGGACGAGCAGTACTTC. Its translation is CASSAWTGDEQYF. The V gene is TRBV7-6, the J gene TRBJ2-7; 9 bases match TRBD1. V shed 5 bases, J shed 5 bases, and the junction held 4 bases outside the gene matches. This CDR3 has 13 residues. The germline CDR1 and CDR2 sequences are SGHVS and FNYEAQ.

CDR3 in amino acids: CASSSLTGYEQYF. CDR3 DNA sequence: TGTGCCAGCAGTTCACTGACAGGCTACGAGCAGTACTTC. The rearrangement uses TRBV6-6 and TRBJ2-7; D may be TRBD1 (6 bases). Trimming pared 4 bases from V and 3 bases from J, leaving 10 bases between. The CDR3 consists of 13 residues. CDR1 is MNHNY and CDR2 is SVGAGI in the germline V gene (reference sequence).

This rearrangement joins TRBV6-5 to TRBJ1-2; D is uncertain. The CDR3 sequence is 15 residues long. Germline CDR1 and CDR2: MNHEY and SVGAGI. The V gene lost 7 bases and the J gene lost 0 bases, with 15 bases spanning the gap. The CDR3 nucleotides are TGTGCCAGCACCTCAGAGGGTTTTGCTAACTATGGCTACACCTTC. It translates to CASTSEGFANYGYTF.